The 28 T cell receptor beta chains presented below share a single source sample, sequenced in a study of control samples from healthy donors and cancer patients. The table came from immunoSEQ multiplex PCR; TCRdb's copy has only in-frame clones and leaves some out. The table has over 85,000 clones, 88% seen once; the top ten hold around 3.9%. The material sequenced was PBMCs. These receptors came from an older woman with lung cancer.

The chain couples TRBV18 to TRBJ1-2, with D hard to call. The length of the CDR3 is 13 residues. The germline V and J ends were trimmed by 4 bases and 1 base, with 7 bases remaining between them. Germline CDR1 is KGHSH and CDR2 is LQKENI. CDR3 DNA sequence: TGTGCCAGCTCACATACAGATAACTATGGCTACACCTTC. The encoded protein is CASSHTDNYGYTF.

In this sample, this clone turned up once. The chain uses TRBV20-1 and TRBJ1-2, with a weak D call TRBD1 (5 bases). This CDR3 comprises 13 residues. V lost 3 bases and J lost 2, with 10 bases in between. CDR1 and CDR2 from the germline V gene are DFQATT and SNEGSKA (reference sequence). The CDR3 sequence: CSASRDENYGYTF. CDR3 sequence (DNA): TGCAGTGCTAGTAGGGACGAGAACTATGGCTACACCTTC.

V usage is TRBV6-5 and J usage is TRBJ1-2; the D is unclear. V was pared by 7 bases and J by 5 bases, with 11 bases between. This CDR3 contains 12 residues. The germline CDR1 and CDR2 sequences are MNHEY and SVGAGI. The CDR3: CASTEGRYGYTF. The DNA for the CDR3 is TGTGCCAGCACCGAAGGGAGGTATGGCTACACCTTC.

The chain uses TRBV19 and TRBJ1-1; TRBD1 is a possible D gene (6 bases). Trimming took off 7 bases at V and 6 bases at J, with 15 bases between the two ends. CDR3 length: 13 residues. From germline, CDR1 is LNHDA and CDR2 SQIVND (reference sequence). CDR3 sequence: CASNSGDRAEAFF. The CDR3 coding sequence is TGTGCCAGTAACTCAGGGGATCGGGCTGAAGCTTTCTTT.

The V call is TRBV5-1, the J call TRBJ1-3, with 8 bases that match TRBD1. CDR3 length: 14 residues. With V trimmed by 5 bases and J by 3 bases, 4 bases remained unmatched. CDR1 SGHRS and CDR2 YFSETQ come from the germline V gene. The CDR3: CASRGQVGGNTIYF. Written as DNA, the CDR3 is TGCGCCAGCAGGGGACAGGTCGGTGGAAACACCATATATTTT.

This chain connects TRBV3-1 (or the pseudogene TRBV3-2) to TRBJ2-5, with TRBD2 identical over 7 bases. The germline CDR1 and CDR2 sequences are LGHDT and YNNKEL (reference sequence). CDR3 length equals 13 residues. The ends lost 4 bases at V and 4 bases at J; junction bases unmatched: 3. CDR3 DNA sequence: TGTGCCAGCAGCCTCTTAGCGGGAGAGACCCAGTACTTC. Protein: CASSLLAGETQYF.

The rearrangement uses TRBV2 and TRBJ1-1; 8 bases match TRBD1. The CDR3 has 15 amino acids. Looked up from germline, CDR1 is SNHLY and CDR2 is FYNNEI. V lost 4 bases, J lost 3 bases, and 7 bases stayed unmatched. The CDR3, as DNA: TGTGCCAGCAGTGGGCGACAGGGGCAGGACACTGAAGCTTTCTTT. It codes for CASSGRQGQDTEAFF. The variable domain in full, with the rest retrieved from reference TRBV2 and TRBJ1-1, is EPEVTQTPSHQVTQMGQEVILRCVPISNHLYFYWYRQILGQKVEFLVSFYNNEISEKSEIFDDQFSVERPDGSNFTLKIRSTKLEDSAMYFCASSGRQGQDTEAFFGQGTRLTVV.

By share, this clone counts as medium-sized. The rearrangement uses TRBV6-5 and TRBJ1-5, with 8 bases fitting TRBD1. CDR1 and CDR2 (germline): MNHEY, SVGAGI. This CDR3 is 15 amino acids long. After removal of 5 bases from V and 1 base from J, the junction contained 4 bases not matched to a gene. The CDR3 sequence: CASSPGQGSNQPQHF. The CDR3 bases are TGTGCCAGCAGTCCTGGACAGGGAAGCAATCAGCCCCAGCATTTT.

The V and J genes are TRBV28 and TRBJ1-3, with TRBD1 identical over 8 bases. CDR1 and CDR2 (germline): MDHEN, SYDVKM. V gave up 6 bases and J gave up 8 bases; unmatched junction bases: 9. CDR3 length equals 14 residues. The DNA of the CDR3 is TGTGCCAGCAGATCCCAGGGGGCGCGCTACACCATATATTTT. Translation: CASRSQGARYTIYF.

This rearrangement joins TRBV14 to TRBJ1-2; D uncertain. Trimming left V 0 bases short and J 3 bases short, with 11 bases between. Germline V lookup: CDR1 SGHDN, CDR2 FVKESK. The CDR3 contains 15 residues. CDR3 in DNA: TGTGCCAGCAGCCAAGATTTGGTGACCTACTATGGCTACACCTTC. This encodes CASSQDLVTYYGYTF. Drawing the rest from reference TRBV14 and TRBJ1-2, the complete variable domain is EAGVTQFPSHSVIEKGQTVTLRCDPISGHDNLYWYRRVMGKEIKFLLHFVKESKQDESGMPNNRFLAERTGGTYSTLKVQPAELEDSGVYFCASSQDLVTYYGYTFGSGTRLTVV.

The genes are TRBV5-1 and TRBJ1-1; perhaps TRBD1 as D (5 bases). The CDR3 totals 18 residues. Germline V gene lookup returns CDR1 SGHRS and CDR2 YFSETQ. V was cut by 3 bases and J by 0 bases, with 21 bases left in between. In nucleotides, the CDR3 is TGCGCCAGCAGCTCACAGCCACCGGGACGCGAAATGAACACTGAAGCTTTCTTT. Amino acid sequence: CASSSQPPGREMNTEAFF.

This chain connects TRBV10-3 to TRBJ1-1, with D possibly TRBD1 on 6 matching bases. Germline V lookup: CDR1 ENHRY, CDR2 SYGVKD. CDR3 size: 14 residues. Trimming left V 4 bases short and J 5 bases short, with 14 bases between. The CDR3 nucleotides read TGTGCCATCAGTGGGACAGCTCTTGGGACTGAAGCTTTCTTT. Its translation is CAISGTALGTEAFF.

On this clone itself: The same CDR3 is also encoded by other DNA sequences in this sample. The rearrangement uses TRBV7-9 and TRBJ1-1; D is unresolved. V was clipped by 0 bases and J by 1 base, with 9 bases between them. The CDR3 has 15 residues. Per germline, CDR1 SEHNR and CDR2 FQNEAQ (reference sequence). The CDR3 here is CASSLAAGGNTEAFF. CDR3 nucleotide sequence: TGTGCCAGCAGCTTAGCGGCAGGTGGGAACACTGAAGCTTTCTTT.

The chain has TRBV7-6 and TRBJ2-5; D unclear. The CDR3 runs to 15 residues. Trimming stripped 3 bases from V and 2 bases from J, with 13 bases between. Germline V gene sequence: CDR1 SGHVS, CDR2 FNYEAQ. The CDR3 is CASSFFGFPQETQYF. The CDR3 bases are TGTGCCAGCAGCTTCTTCGGGTTTCCACAAGAGACCCAGTACTTC.

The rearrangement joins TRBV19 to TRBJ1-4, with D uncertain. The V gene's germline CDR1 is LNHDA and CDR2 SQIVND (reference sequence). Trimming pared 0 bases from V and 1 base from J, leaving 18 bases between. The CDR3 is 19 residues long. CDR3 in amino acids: CASSIDSSRVVGTNEKLFF. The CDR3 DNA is TGTGCCAGTAGTATAGATTCTTCTCGCGTTGTTGGAACTAATGAAAAACTGTTTTTT.

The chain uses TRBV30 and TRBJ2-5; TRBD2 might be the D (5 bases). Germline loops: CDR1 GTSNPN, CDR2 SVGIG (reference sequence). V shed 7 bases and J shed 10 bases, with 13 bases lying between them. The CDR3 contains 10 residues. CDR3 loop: CAFQREGQYF. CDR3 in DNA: TGTGCCTTCCAGCGAGAGGGCCAGTACTTC.

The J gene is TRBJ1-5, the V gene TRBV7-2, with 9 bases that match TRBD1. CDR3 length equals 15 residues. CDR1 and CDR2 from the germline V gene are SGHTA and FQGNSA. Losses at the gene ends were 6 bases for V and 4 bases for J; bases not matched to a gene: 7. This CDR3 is CASRRTGGENQPQHF. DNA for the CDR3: TGTGCCAGCAGACGTACAGGGGGCGAAAATCAGCCCCAGCATTTT.

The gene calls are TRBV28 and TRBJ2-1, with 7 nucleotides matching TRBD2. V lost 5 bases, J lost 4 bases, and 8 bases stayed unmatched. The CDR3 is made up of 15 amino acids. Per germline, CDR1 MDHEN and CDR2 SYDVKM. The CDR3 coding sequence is TGTGCCAGCAGTCCCGGCCTAGCGGCTTACAATGAGCAGTTCTTC. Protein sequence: CASSPGLAAYNEQFF.

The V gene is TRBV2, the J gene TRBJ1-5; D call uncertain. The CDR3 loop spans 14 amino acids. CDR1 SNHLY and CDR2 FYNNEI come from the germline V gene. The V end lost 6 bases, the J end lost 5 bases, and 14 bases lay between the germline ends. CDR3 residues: CASSGVITDQPQHF. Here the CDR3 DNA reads TGTGCCAGCAGCGGTGTCATCACCGATCAGCCCCAGCATTTT.

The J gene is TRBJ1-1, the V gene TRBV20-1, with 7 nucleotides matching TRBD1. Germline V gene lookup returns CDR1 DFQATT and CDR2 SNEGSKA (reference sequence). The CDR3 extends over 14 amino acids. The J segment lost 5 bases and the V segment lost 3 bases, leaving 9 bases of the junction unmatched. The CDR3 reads CSASAQGIRTEAFF. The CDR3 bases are TGCAGTGCTAGTGCACAGGGGATTAGGACTGAAGCTTTCTTT.

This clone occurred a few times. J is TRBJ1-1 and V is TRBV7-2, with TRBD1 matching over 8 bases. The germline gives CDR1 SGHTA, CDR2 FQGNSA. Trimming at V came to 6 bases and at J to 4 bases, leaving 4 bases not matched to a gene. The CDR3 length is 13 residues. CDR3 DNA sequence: TGTGCCAGCAGATCAACAGGGGGCACTGAAGCTTTCTTT. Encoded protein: CASRSTGGTEAFF.

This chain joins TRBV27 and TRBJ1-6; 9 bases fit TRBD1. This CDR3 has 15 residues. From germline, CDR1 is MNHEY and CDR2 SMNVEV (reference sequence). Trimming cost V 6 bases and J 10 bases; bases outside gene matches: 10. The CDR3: CASRLRDRARSPLHF. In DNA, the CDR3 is TGTGCCAGCAGGCTACGGGACAGGGCAAGGTCACCCCTCCACTTT.

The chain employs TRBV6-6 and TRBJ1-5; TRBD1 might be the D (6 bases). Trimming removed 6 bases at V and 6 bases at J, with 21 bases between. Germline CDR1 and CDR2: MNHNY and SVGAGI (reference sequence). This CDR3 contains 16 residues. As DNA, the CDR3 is TGTGCCAGCAGACAGGGACCTTTCCGGGAAGGTCAGCCCCAGCATTTT. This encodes CASRQGPFREGQPQHF.

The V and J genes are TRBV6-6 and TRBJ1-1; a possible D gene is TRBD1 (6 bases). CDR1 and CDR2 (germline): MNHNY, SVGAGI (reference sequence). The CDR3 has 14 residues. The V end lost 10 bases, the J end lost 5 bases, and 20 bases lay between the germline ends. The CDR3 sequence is CATTGRELATEAFF. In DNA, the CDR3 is TGTGCCACCACAGGGAGAGAGCTTGCTACTGAAGCTTTCTTT.

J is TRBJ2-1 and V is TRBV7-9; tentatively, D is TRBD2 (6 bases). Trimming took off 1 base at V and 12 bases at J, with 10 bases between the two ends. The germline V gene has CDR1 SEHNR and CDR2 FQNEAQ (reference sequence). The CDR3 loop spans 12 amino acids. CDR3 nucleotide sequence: TGTGCCAGCAGCTTAGATGCGGGATTGCAGTTCTTC. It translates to CASSLDAGLQFF.

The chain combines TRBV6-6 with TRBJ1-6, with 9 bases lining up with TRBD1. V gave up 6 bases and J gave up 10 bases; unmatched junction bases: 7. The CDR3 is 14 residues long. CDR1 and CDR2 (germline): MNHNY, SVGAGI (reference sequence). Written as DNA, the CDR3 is TGTGCCAGCAGGGGACAGGGTTTAGGATCACCCCTCCACTTT. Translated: CASRGQGLGSPLHF.

CDR3 region: CACPGRTPNSPLHF. The CDR3 coding sequence is TGTGCCTGCCCGGGGAGGACTCCGAATTCACCCCTCCACTTT. This chain links TRBV30 with TRBJ1-6; D gene ambiguous. The germline V gene has CDR1 GTSNPN and CDR2 SVGIG (reference sequence). The CDR3 is made up of 14 amino acids. V was cut by 6 bases and J by 7 bases, with 16 bases left in between.

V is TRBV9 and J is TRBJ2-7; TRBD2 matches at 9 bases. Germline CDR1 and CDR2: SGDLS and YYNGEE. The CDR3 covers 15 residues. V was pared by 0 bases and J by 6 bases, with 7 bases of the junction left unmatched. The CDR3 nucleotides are TGTGCCAGCAGCGTAGTGGCGGGGGGGCCGGTCGAGCAGTACTTC. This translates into CASSVVAGGPVEQYF.